This TCR beta chain was observed in a study of blood T cell repertoires in COVID-19. Background on the study: COVID-19 samples from acute and convalescent phases originated in the United States, Italy and Spain.

The table came from immunoSEQ multiplex PCR; TCRdb's copy has only in-frame clones and leaves some out. This sample carries 200,000 to 300,000 clones, roughly four fifths of them seen once, and the ten largest clones take 1.9%. The V segment lost 9 bases and the J segment 4 bases; nucleotides outside the gene matches: 12. Germline V gives CDR1 MNHEY, CDR2 SVGAGI. This CDR3 has 15 amino acids. V gene TRBV6-5 combines with J gene TRBJ1-5; the match to TRBD1 covers 7 bases. Source material: peripheral blood. The clonotype originates from a man in his thirties or forties who had recovered from COVID-19. This chain's CDR3 is CASEEIGGGNQPQHF. CDR3 sequence (DNA): TGTGCCAGTGAGGAGATAGGGGGCGGGAATCAGCCCCAGCATTTT.